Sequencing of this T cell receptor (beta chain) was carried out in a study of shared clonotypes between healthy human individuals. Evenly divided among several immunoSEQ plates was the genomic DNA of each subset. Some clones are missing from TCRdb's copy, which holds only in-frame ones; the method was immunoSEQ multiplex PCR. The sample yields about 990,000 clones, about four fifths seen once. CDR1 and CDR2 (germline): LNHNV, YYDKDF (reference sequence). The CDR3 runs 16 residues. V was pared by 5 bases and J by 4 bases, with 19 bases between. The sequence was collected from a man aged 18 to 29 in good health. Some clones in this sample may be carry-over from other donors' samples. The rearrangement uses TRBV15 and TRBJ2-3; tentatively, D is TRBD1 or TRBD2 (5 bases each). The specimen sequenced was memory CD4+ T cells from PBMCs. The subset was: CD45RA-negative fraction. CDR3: CATSSRLGVMADTQYF. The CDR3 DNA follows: TGTGCCACCAGCTCCCGACTGGGGGTGATGGCAGATACGCAGTATTTT.